The T cell receptor (beta chain) under discussion was sequenced for a study of shared clonotypes between healthy human individuals. As defined, naive CD8 cells were CD45RO-negative and positively selected for CCR7, with terminally differentiated effector memory CD45RA+ cells excluded. Donation came from healthy HIV-negative adults that had no recent acute infections or vaccinations. The donors were all Caucasian adults (living in Nashville, Tennessee). On this clone itself: As yet, its antigen is unknown.

With 3 bases clipped from V and 9 bases from J, the junction kept 5 bases outside the gene matches. The length of the CDR3 is 12 residues. The germline V gene has CDR1 GTSNPN and CDR2 SVGIG (reference sequence). The repertoire was sequenced with immunoSEQ multiplex PCR; TCRdb's copy has only in-frame clones and lacks some. The sample has roughly 2,000,000 clones, about 95% seen once. Notes on the study in general: Clonotype sharing levels among donors were expected to vary with sequencing depth.

The source material was naive CD8+ T cells sorted from blood. This clonotype was sampled from a man between 18 and 35 years old in good health. The rearrangement uses TRBV30 and TRBJ2-1, with 7 bases identical to TRBD2. The CDR3 region has the DNA TGTGCCTGGAGCGATACTAGCGTTGAGCAGTTCTTC. It translates to CAWSDTSVEQFF. Full variable domain (missing parts from reference TRBV30 and TRBJ2-1): SQTIHQWPATLVQPVGSPLSLECTVEGTSNPNLYWYRQAAGRGLQLLFYSVGIGQISSEVPQNLSASRPQDRQFILSSKKLLLSDSGFYLCAWSDTSVEQFFGPGTRLTVL.